Shown below are 30 T cell receptor beta chains from a single sample sequenced in a study of blood T cell repertoires in COVID-19. The repertoire was sequenced with immunoSEQ multiplex PCR; TCRdb's copy has only in-frame clones and lacks some. The sample holds over 45,000 clones; 80% to 90% are singletons and the top ten take over 2.5%. Source material: peripheral blood. These receptors all come from an elderly woman with acute or convalescent COVID-19.

The chain has TRBV28 and TRBJ1-6, with no clear D. The CDR3 has 12 residues. Germline V gene lookup returns CDR1 MDHEN and CDR2 SYDVKM. V gave up 7 bases and J gave up 12 bases, with 13 bases separating them. CDR3 region: CASTSPRGPLHF. The CDR3 bases are TGTGCCAGCACGTCCCCTCGAGGACCCCTCCACTTT.

This sequence joins TRBV5-4 and TRBJ2-1; weak D call: TRBD2 (6 bases). Between the trimmed V and J ends, which lost 0 bases and 7 bases, there was a span of 17 bases. Per germline, CDR1 SGHNT and CDR2 YYREEE (reference sequence). The CDR3 is 16 amino acids. CDR3 in amino acids: CASSLAGGDLGNEQFF. For the CDR3, the DNA is TGTGCCAGCAGCTTGGCCGGAGGGGATCTGGGGAATGAGCAGTTCTTC. Variable domain in full (rest from reference TRBV5-4 and TRBJ2-1): ETGVTQSPTHLIKTRGQQVTLRCSSQSGHNTVSWYQQALGQGPQFIFQYYREEENGRGNFPPRFSGLQFPNYSSELNVNALELDDSALYLCASSLAGGDLGNEQFFGPGTRLTVL.

V and J are TRBV7-9 and TRBJ2-7; 11 nucleotides align to TRBD2. Germline assignment: CDR1 SEHNR and CDR2 FQNEAQ (reference sequence). This CDR3 spans 15 amino acids. The V segment lost 8 bases and the J segment 4 bases; nucleotides outside the gene matches: 10. As DNA, the CDR3 is TGTGCCAGCGGCGAACTACTAGCGGGGGCGTACGAGCAGTACTTC. Encoded protein: CASGELLAGAYEQYF.

J is TRBJ1-1 and V is TRBV30; D gene uncertain. Trimming shortened V by 0 bases and J by 0 bases, and 5 bases separated the two germline ends. Germline values: CDR1 GTSNPN, CDR2 SVGIG (reference sequence). The CDR3 is 13 amino acids. The CDR3 coding sequence is TGTGCCTGGAGTGTTAACTTGAACACTGAAGCTTTCTTT. Protein product: CAWSVNLNTEAFF. Complete variable domain (other parts from reference TRBV30 and TRBJ1-1): SQTIHQWPATLVQPVGSPLSLECTVEGTSNPNLYWYRQAAGRGLQLLFYSVGIGQISSEVPQNLSASRPQDRQFILSSKKLLLSDSGFYLCAWSVNLNTEAFFGQGTRLTVV.

The chain employs TRBV5-6 and TRBJ1-4, with 11 bases identical to TRBD1. From germline, CDR1 is SGHDT and CDR2 YYEEEE. V lost 4 bases to trimming and J lost 5 bases; unmatched junction nucleotides: 7. This CDR3 comprises 16 residues. The CDR3: CASSAGTGGRNEKLFF. CDR3 DNA: TGTGCCAGCAGCGCGGGGACAGGGGGGAGGAATGAAAAACTGTTTTTT.

The CDR3 DNA follows: TGTGCCAGCAGTGAAGCAGCAGGGGGAGGTGAAAAACTGTTTTTT. This encodes CASSEAAGGGEKLFF. This chain joins TRBV2 and TRBJ1-4; TRBD1 matches 7 bases. Germline CDR1 reads SNHLY; CDR2 reads FYNNEI. Trimming took 0 bases from V and 7 from J; bases not matched to a gene: 5. The CDR3 contains 15 residues.

The chain employs TRBV7-9 and TRBJ1-2, with 12 bases aligning to TRBD1. The CDR3 contains 15 residues. Germline trimming cut 5 bases from V and 7 bases from J; bases unmatched to any gene: 8. Germline CDR1 SEHNR, CDR2 FQNEAQ (reference sequence). The CDR3 DNA is TGTGCCAGCAGCCCCTGGGGACAGGGGGCGTCTGGCTACACCTTC. Protein: CASSPWGQGASGYTF.

The rearrangement joins TRBV9 to TRBJ2-2, with 7 bases lining up with TRBD2. This CDR3 is 15 amino acids long. CDR1 SGDLS and CDR2 YYNGEE come from the germline V gene. V lost 0 bases, J lost 3 bases, and 2 bases stayed unmatched. CDR3 loop: CASSVAGRDTGELFF. The CDR3, as DNA: TGTGCCAGCAGCGTAGCAGGGAGGGACACCGGGGAGCTGTTTTTT.

This rearrangement joins TRBV5-1 to TRBJ2-1, with unresolved D. This CDR3 is built from 13 residues. CDR1 and CDR2 (germline): SGHRS, YFSETQ. V was shortened by 2 bases and J by 12 bases, with 15 bases between the two germline ends. CDR3 region: CASSLGGEVGQFF. Here the CDR3 DNA reads TGCGCCAGCAGCTTAGGTGGAGAGGTTGGGCAGTTCTTC. Variable domain in full (rest from reference TRBV5-1 and TRBJ2-1): KAGVTQTPRYLIKTRGQQVTLSCSPISGHRSVSWYQQTPGQGLQFLFEYFSETQRNKGNFPGRFSGRQFSNSRSEMNVSTLELGDSALYLCASSLGGEVGQFFGPGTRLTVL.

In nucleotides, the CDR3 is TGTGCCAGCAGCCCGAACACAGGCGATAGCAATCAGCCCCAGCATTTT. This encodes CASSPNTGDSNQPQHF. The gene calls are TRBV5-6 and TRBJ1-5, with a tentative D call TRBD1 (5 bases). The CDR3 sequence is 16 residues long. Germline V gives CDR1 SGHDT, CDR2 YYEEEE. Trimming took 4 bases from V and 0 from J, leaving 14 bases between them.

The chain combines TRBV19 with TRBJ1-5; tentatively, D is TRBD1 (5 bases). Germline CDR1 is LNHDA and CDR2 is SQIVND (reference sequence). The CDR3 contains 16 residues. Trimming left V 2 bases short and J 4 bases short, with 15 bases between. CDR3 nucleotides: TGTGCCAGTAGTATATGGGGCCTACTAAGAAATCAGCCCCAGCATTTT. Encoded protein: CASSIWGLLRNQPQHF.

The chain couples TRBV5-1 to TRBJ2-1; D is undetermined. Germline V gene sequence: CDR1 SGHRS, CDR2 YFSETQ. The ends were cut back, 5 bases at V and 1 base at J, with 10 bases in the middle. This CDR3 has 14 residues. The CDR3 nucleotides are TGCGCCAGCAGTGTAGGAGTTTCCTACAATGAGCAGTTCTTC. Translation: CASSVGVSYNEQFF.

There are a few counts of this clone. This chain joins TRBV19 and TRBJ1-2; 7 positions match TRBD1. The J segment lost 0 bases and the V segment lost 5 bases, leaving 6 bases of the junction unmatched. Germline CDR1 LNHDA, CDR2 SQIVND (reference sequence). The CDR3 is made up of 15 amino acids. The CDR3 reads CASSARTGANYGYTF. DNA of the CDR3: TGTGCCAGTAGTGCAAGGACAGGAGCTAACTATGGCTACACCTTC.

The chain links TRBV11-1 to TRBJ2-1; TRBD1 might be the D (5 bases). V lost 1 base and J 4 bases, leaving 11 bases between the germline ends. The CDR3 extends over 15 amino acids. Germline-derived CDR1 and CDR2 are SGHAT and FQDESV (reference sequence). DNA of the CDR3: TGTGCCAGCAGCTTAGTAGGGAAGGGGTACAATGAGCAGTTCTTC. Amino acid sequence: CASSLVGKGYNEQFF.

The chain recombines TRBV2 with TRBJ1-5, with a possible D match to TRBD1 (6 bases). With 4 bases removed from V and 7 bases from J, the gap between germline ends came to 11 bases. The germline V gene encodes CDR1 SNHLY and CDR2 FYNNEI. The CDR3 spans 13 residues. CDR3 nucleotide sequence: TGTGCCAGCAGTGGTCGAACAGGGCAGCCCCAGCATTTT. Translation: CASSGRTGQPQHF.

CDR3 nucleotides: TGTGCCAGCAGCTTAGGGGGGGGTAGACAAGAGACCCAGTACTTC. Translation: CASSLGGGRQETQYF. The chain uses TRBV7-6 and TRBJ2-5; 7 bases map to TRBD2. Germline V gene data show CDR1 as SGHVS and CDR2 as FNYEAQ. This CDR3 contains 15 residues. Trimming at V came to 1 base and at J to 2 bases, leaving 4 bases not matched to a gene.

This chain joins TRBV30 and TRBJ2-7; D gene uncertain. V shed 2 bases and J shed 7 bases, with 9 bases lying between them. Germline V gene data show CDR1 as GTSNPN and CDR2 as SVGIG (reference sequence). The CDR3 extends over 11 amino acids. CDR3 sequence reads: CAWSRQREQYF. Here the CDR3 DNA reads TGTGCCTGGAGTCGCCAGAGGGAGCAGTACTTC.

The V and J genes are TRBV2 and TRBJ1-2; D is ambiguous. There are 14 residues in the CDR3. Germline V gives CDR1 SNHLY, CDR2 FYNNEI. The V end was cut by 3 bases, the J end by 5 bases, with 13 bases between. The CDR3 reads CASSDEGLGYGYTF. The CDR3 DNA reads as TGTGCCAGCAGTGACGAGGGATTGGGGTATGGCTACACCTTC.

The J gene is TRBJ2-1, the V gene TRBV6-4; D possibly corresponds to TRBD2 (6 bases). The CDR3 loop spans 15 amino acids. V was cut by 5 bases and J by 5 bases, with 16 bases left in between. Per germline, CDR1 MRHNA and CDR2 SNTAGT. CDR3 amino acids: CASSILAGRNNEQFF. As DNA, the CDR3 is TGTGCCAGCAGTATACTAGCAGGAAGGAACAATGAGCAGTTCTTC.

This chain links TRBV30 with TRBJ1-5; 7 bases align to TRBD1. The CDR3 loop spans 15 amino acids. V dropped 0 bases and J dropped 0; count of bases not matched to a gene: 2. CDR1 and CDR2 (germline): GTSNPN, SVGIG (reference sequence). Here the CDR3 DNA reads TGTGCCTGGAGTGTAAGGGACAGTAGCAATCAGCCCCAGCATTTT. Amino acid sequence: CAWSVRDSSNQPQHF.

The chain recombines TRBV19 with TRBJ1-6, with no clear D. V dropped 3 bases and J dropped 16 bases, with 13 bases sitting between them. From germline, CDR1 is LNHDA and CDR2 SQIVND (reference sequence). This CDR3 has 12 residues. The CDR3 DNA sequence: TGTGCCAGTAGTATCCCGTTGGGCGAGCTCCACTTT. This sequence encodes CASSIPLGELHF.

CDR3 DNA sequence: TGTGCCATCAGTGAGCCGGGACAGTCCTACGAGCAGTACTTC. Its translation: CAISEPGQSYEQYF. The V call is TRBV10-3, the J call TRBJ2-7, with TRBD1 identical over 7 bases. The V gene's germline CDR1 is ENHRY and CDR2 SYGVKD. CDR3 length: 14 residues. Trimming removed 2 bases from V and 1 base from J; junction bases left unmatched: 2.

V usage is TRBV4-1 and J usage is TRBJ1-5, with a tentative D call TRBD1 (5 bases). The V gene's germline CDR1 is MGHRA and CDR2 YSYEKL. V was cut by 1 base and J by 3 bases, with 7 bases left in between. This CDR3 spans 14 amino acids. As DNA, the CDR3 is TGCGCCAGCAGCCAAGCAGGGTTCAATCAGCCCCAGCATTTT. Protein sequence: CASSQAGFNQPQHF.

J is TRBJ2-2 and V is TRBV6-6, with 7 bases fitting TRBD2. Germline trimming cut 5 bases from V and 3 bases from J; bases unmatched to any gene: 9. Looked up from germline, CDR1 is MNHNY and CDR2 is SVGAGI (reference sequence). The CDR3 covers 16 residues. CDR3 in amino acids: CASSPVSAGYTGELFF. CDR3 sequence (DNA): TGTGCCAGCAGTCCCGTGTCAGCGGGGTACACCGGGGAGCTGTTTTTT.

This clone turned up a few times. The chain is built from TRBV7-2 and TRBJ1-2, with TRBD1 identical over 10 bases. Germline-derived CDR1 and CDR2 are SGHTA and FQGNSA. This CDR3 spans 13 amino acids. The V segment lost 3 bases and the J segment 10 bases; nucleotides outside the gene matches: 5. CDR3 in DNA: TGTGCCAGCAGCTTGGGGACAGGGGATCTCTACACCTTC. Its translation: CASSLGTGDLYTF.

This clone turned up a few times. The V and J genes are TRBV18 and TRBJ1-2, with 8 bases matching TRBD1. Per the germline V gene, CDR1 is KGHSH and CDR2 is LQKENI. The CDR3 has 15 residues. The V segment lost 2 bases and the J segment 0 bases; nucleotides outside the gene matches: 2. This chain's CDR3 is CASSPVQGANYGYTF. The CDR3 region has the DNA TGTGCCAGCTCACCAGTACAGGGGGCTAACTATGGCTACACCTTC. The variable domain in full, with the rest retrieved from reference TRBV18 and TRBJ1-2, is NAGVMQNPRHLVRRRGQEARLRCSPMKGHSHVYWYRQLPEEGLKFMVYLQKENIIDESGMPKERFSAEFPKEGPSILRIQQVVRGDSAAYFCASSPVQGANYGYTFGSGTRLTVV.

This chain connects TRBV5-1 to TRBJ2-1, with 8 bases fitting TRBD2. CDR3 length equals 14 residues. From germline, CDR1 is SGHRS and CDR2 YFSETQ. Trimming cost V 6 bases and J 9 bases; bases outside gene matches: 11. The CDR3 spells CASTRGGIGGEQFF. The CDR3 DNA follows: TGCGCCAGCACCCGCGGGGGGATTGGAGGTGAGCAGTTCTTC.

This chain links TRBV6-5 with TRBJ1-1; 7 positions match TRBD1. The trim removed 6 bases at V and 3 bases at J, leaving 4 bases unmatched. CDR1 is MNHEY, CDR2 SVGAGI, per germline. This CDR3 has 13 residues. The CDR3 protein is CASRNTGDTEAFF. The DNA of the CDR3 is TGTGCCAGCAGAAATACAGGGGACACTGAAGCTTTCTTT.

The V and J genes are TRBV19 and TRBJ1-1; a weak D match, TRBD1 (5 bases). The ends were cut back, 7 bases at V and 4 bases at J, with 16 bases in the middle. The CDR3 loop spans 14 amino acids. The germline V gene has CDR1 LNHDA and CDR2 SQIVND (reference sequence). The CDR3 region is CASNLGAGSTEAFF. The CDR3 nucleotides are TGTGCCAGTAACCTCGGGGCGGGGAGCACTGAAGCTTTCTTT.

V is TRBV18 and J is TRBJ1-4, with 7 bases lining up with TRBD1. CDR1 KGHSH and CDR2 LQKENI come from the germline V gene. The V segment lost 2 bases and the J segment 0 bases; nucleotides outside the gene matches: 6. The CDR3 sequence is 17 residues long. CDR3 nucleotides: TGTGCCAGCTCACCATCCGGGACAGTTGCAACTAATGAAAAACTGTTTTTT. The encoded protein is CASSPSGTVATNEKLFF.